The 6 T cell receptor beta chains presented below share a single source sample, sequenced in a study of response to subunit inactivated influenza vaccine. TCRdb processed the RT-PCR reads anew with MiXCR; each CDR3 protein has one entry. This sample has about 160,000 distinct CDR3 sequences, with roughly a tenth found just once. Sequenced here: non-naive T cells sorted from PBMCs, sampled roughly 46 days after vaccination. These receptors all come from a man aged 50-59 years who received an inactivated influenza vaccine.

This clonotype was observed at least ten times. The CDR3: CASTPWTLDTQYF. CDR3 nucleotides: TGTGCCAGCACCCCCTGGACACTAGATACGCAGTATTTT. This chain connects TRBV12-3 or TRBV12-4 to TRBJ2-3; D is perhaps TRBD1 (5 bases). The CDR3 has 13 amino acids. V lost 7 bases and J 5 bases, leaving 13 bases between the germline ends.

This clonotype was seen ten or more times. The chain joins TRBV2 to TRBJ2-1; the D gene is possibly TRBD1 (5 bases). Trimming pared 6 bases from V and 9 bases from J, leaving 21 bases between. CDR3 size: 15 residues. From germline, CDR1 is SNHLY and CDR2 FYNNEI. This CDR3 is CASREDTTRRIEQFF. CDR3 DNA: TGTGCCAGCAGAGAGGACACAACCCGGCGGATTGAGCAGTTCTTC.

Many counts were recorded for this clonotype. The CDR3 spells CASSFVASDTQYF. CDR3 DNA: TGTGCCAGCAGCTTCGTTGCGTCCGATACGCAGTATTTT. The V gene is TRBV7-9, the J gene TRBJ2-3; D gene ambiguous. This CDR3 spans 13 amino acids. V lost 3 bases, J lost 6 bases, and 10 bases lay in between. The V gene's germline CDR1 is SEHNR and CDR2 FQNEAQ (reference sequence).

In its sample, this clonotype was seen a few times. V usage is TRBV12-3 or TRBV12-4 and J usage is TRBJ2-6; 9 bases are a match to TRBD1. Trimming removed 3 bases from V and 2 bases from J; junction bases left unmatched: 5. The length of the CDR3 is 17 residues. In DNA form, the CDR3 reads TGTGCCAGCAGTTTCATACAGGGGGCGCCTGGGGCCAACGTCCTGACTTTC. Amino acid sequence: CASSFIQGAPGANVLTF.

In its sample, this clonotype was seen many times. The CDR3 nucleotides read TGTGCCAGCAGCATCGACAGGGGAGGTCTACAGCGTCATGAGCAGTTCTTC. Its translation is CASSIDRGGLQRHEQFF. The chain joins TRBV7-8 to TRBJ2-1; 8 bases fit TRBD1. Losses at the gene ends were 5 bases for V and 8 bases for J; bases not matched to a gene: 17. CDR1 SGHVS and CDR2 FQNEAQ come from the germline V gene. The CDR3 covers 17 residues.

This clonotype was detected only a few times. V is TRBV3-1 and J is TRBJ2-1; 7 bases map to TRBD2. Trimming removed 0 bases from V and 0 bases from J; junction bases left unmatched: 8. The CDR3 is 18 residues long. Germline V gives CDR1 LGHDT, CDR2 YNNKEL (reference sequence). The CDR3 reads CASSQDRAGGSSYNEQFF. The CDR3 nucleotides read TGTGCCAGCAGCCAAGATCGGGCCGGGGGGAGCTCCTACAATGAGCAGTTCTTC.